This T cell receptor (beta chain) was sequenced during a study of graft-versus-host responses after intestinal transplantation (dated by TCRdb to the early 2020s). Regarding the research as a whole: The transplants that recipients got were multivisceral, liver-intestinal, or isolated intestinal. After intestinal transplantation, graft-versus-host and host-versus-graft alloreactive T cell clones in the graft, circulation and bone marrow were tracked using bulk TCR-beta CDR3 sequencing. Rather than going through the commercial service, samples from three later patients were sequenced in-house on an Illumina MiSeq and processed with MiXCR. The cohort enrolled approximately 24 intestinal transplant recipients including one retransplant, and a few patients lacking pretransplant specimens were excluded. All recipients received anti-thymocyte globulin induction followed by maintenance tacrolimus and steroids for around three years. To identify alloreactive clones, pre-transplant mixed lymphocyte reaction products were sequenced and then compared with unstimulated pre-transplant donor and recipient T cells. Donor T cell macrochimerism was defined as a peak of at least 4% donor T cells among recipient peripheral blood mononuclear cells. Beyond this particular receptor, the publication reports: The relatively low number and heterogeneity of intestinal transplant patients limited the conclusions. Early after transplant, peak levels of circulating GvH clones were found to be associated with declines in HvG clones. GvH clones were detected in recipient bone marrow, and some appeared earlier in ileal mucosa or blood, consistent with an intestinal mucosal origin. High GvH to HvG T cell clonal ratios were observed in the allografts of patients with donor T cell macrochimerism.

The library was obtained by the immunoSEQ multiplex PCR assay. In most patients, genomic DNA was isolated using the Qiagen DNeasy Blood and Tissue Kit and sent frozen to Adaptive Biotechnologies for TCR sequencing. High-throughput TCR-beta CDR3 sequencing of genomic DNA from most patients was performed by Adaptive Biotechnologies. Per the authors' processing: Adaptive's ImmunoSEQ software was the source of the TCR sequencing data for 15 to 20 patients, while a few other patients were processed with MiXCR and VDJtools. To correct CD4 versus CD8 sorting errors, sequences present in both subsets at a frequency ratio below 5:1 were removed. CDR3 nucleotide sequences shared by donor and recipient were removed because the origin of these sequences could not be assigned. To count as alloreactive, a clone needed at least 2-fold expansion over unstimulated cells and a minimum CFSE-low frequency of 0.002% (template counts) or 0.001% (read counts). Mappable clones were those detected in sequenced pre-transplant spleen, lymph node, or MLR CFSE-low populations of the donor or recipient. The cumulative frequency of alloreactive clones was calculated as a percentage of all sequences, weighted by copy number. TCRdb mirrors the immuneACCESS table, restricted to in-frame sequences. Some clones are absent from its copies; in checked studies, under half trace to an unresolved V gene, and the reason for the others is unknown. V and J calls and clone size are those listed in that table; D and trimming were worked out from the DNA. Here the sample has some 81,000 clones; less than 90% occur a single time. The ten most abundant clones make up roughly 0.31% of the sample.

The CDR3 goes from the cysteine to the phenylalanine over 13 residues. CDR3 DNA only is kept here, 39 bases in frame from base 1. The germline V gene provides CDR1 SGDLS and CDR2 YYNGEE. V is cut back by 3 bases and J by 7 bases, with 5 bases in the junction unmatched. The label giving this sample's time point can be read as: cells obtained before transplantation from donor or recipient. CD3+CD4+ and CD3+CD8+ populations were FACS-sorted from unstimulated pre-transplant donor and recipient cells taken from spleen or lymph nodes. On this clone: Its specific antigen is unknown. No base-level quality is on record; no much larger clone is a single base apart.

The sample in question was unstimulated CD4+ T cells sorted from spleen or lymph node cells, obtained before intestinal transplant. This TCR came from a human donor who received an intestinal transplant. The sequence links TRBV9 to TRBJ2-5; 8 bases in the junction line up with TRBD2. For the CDR3, the sequence is CASSGSGEGTQYF. The nucleotide sequence is TGTGCCAGCAGCGGTAGCGGGGAGGGGACCCAGTACTTC.